The next 14 T cell receptor beta chains were all read from a single sample in a study of T cells after yellow fever vaccination. TCRdb reanalysed the 5' RACE reads using MiXCR and keeps one entry per CDR3 protein. The repertoire holds roughly 150,000 distinct CDR3 sequences, around 7.2% seen once, with roughly 2.5% in the top ten. The sample in question was CD4+ T cells sorted from PBMCs, obtained about 5 days after the first yellow fever vaccination. The receptors here all came from a man younger than 30 who received the YFV17D yellow fever vaccine.

This clonotype was counted ten times or more. V and J are TRBV9 and TRBJ1-1, with 8 bases matching TRBD1. The CDR3 sequence is 15 residues long. Germline V lookup: CDR1 SGDLS, CDR2 YYNGEE. The J segment lost 3 bases and the V segment lost 4 bases, leaving 8 bases of the junction unmatched. This CDR3 is CASSPDRGWDTEAFF. DNA of the CDR3: TGTGCCAGCAGCCCCGACAGGGGTTGGGACACTGAAGCTTTCTTT.

This clonotype was counted many times. The chain employs TRBV7-6 and TRBJ1-1; D is unclear. Germline-derived CDR1 and CDR2 are SGHVS and FNYEAQ. Trimming removed 2 bases from V and 5 bases from J, with 9 bases in between. The CDR3 totals 13 residues. The CDR3 is CASSLNSLTEAFF. The CDR3 bases are TGTGCCAGCAGCTTAAATAGCTTGACTGAAGCTTTCTTT.

This clonotype was seen repeatedly, ten times or more. V is TRBV20-1 and J is TRBJ2-7; D is unresolved. The germline gives CDR1 DFQATT, CDR2 SNEGSKA (reference sequence). V lost 1 base to trimming and J lost 3 bases, with 7 bases between them. This CDR3 is built from 12 residues. The CDR3 loop reads CSARADIYEQYV. CDR3 DNA: TGCAGTGCTAGAGCCGACATCTACGAGCAGTACGTC.

In this sample, this clonotype turned up many times. This chain connects TRBV3-1 to TRBJ1-6; unclear D gene. The V gene lost 2 bases and the J gene lost 5 bases, with 7 bases spanning the gap. The CDR3 is 14 residues long. CDR1 is LGHDT and CDR2 is YNNKEL in the germline V gene (reference sequence). CDR3 nucleotide sequence: TGTGCCAGCAGCCAATCGGGAGATAATTCACCCCTCCACTTT. Protein: CASSQSGDNSPLHF.

At least ten counts were recorded for this clonotype. V usage is TRBV7-3 and J usage is TRBJ2-2; D gene unclear. The CDR3 has 14 residues. In germline, CDR1 is SGHTA, CDR2 FQGTGA. The V gene lost 2 bases and the J gene lost 1 base, with 5 bases spanning the gap. CDR3 sequence reads: CASSLLQNTGELFF. The CDR3 region has the DNA TGTGCCAGCAGCTTACTCCAGAACACCGGGGAGCTGTTTTTT.

The sample holds many counts of this clonotype. The rearrangement links TRBV20-1 to TRBJ2-3, with TRBD2 identical over 7 bases. V lost 5 bases, J lost 1 base, and 6 bases stayed unmatched. Per germline, CDR1 DFQATT and CDR2 SNEGSKA (reference sequence). The CDR3 sequence is 14 residues long. CDR3 DNA sequence: TGCAGTGCTGCCCTTCTAGCGGGCACAGATACGCAGTATTTT. Amino acid sequence: CSAALLAGTDTQYF.

In its sample, this clonotype was seen many times. This chain joins TRBV9 and TRBJ2-3, with a possible D match to TRBD2 (5 bases). CDR1 SGDLS and CDR2 YYNGEE come from the germline V gene. The CDR3 length is 14 residues. Trimming stripped 2 bases from V and 6 bases from J, with 13 bases between. CDR3 sequence (DNA): TGTGCCAGCAGCGTGCGGTCGGGGTTTGATACGCAGTATTTT. It codes for CASSVRSGFDTQYF.

In its sample, this clonotype was seen a few times. The rearrangement joins TRBV7-2 to TRBJ2-7, with D possibly matching TRBD1 (6 bases). Germline V gene lookup returns CDR1 SGHTA and CDR2 FQGNSA. V gave up 5 bases and J gave up 6 bases, with 17 bases separating them. The CDR3 is made up of 14 amino acids. As DNA, the CDR3 is TGTGCCAGCAGCGAACAACCGGGACAAACCGAGCAGTACGTC. This sequence encodes CASSEQPGQTEQYV.

The gene calls are TRBV30 and TRBJ1-2; TRBD1 is a possible D gene (5 bases). The CDR3 loop spans 14 amino acids. Germline V gene data show CDR1 as GTSNPN and CDR2 as SVGIG (reference sequence). Trimming removed 4 bases at V and 7 bases at J, with 19 bases between. CDR3 bases: TGTGCCTGGACCACCAATTCCAGGGTTGGTGGCTACACCTTC. It codes for CAWTTNSRVGGYTF.

This chain joins TRBV20-1 and TRBJ1-5; D may be TRBD1 (5 bases). Germline V gives CDR1 DFQATT, CDR2 SNEGSKA (reference sequence). The V end was cut by 6 bases, the J end by 4 bases, with 22 bases between. CDR3 length: 16 residues. The CDR3 protein is CSAQLMGLGENQPQHF. The CDR3 coding sequence is TGCAGTGCCCAGCTTATGGGGCTCGGGGAAAATCAGCCCCAGCATTTT.

This clonotype was detected many times. The rearrangement links TRBV20-1 to TRBJ2-7; tentatively, D is TRBD1 (6 bases). Trimming took off 5 bases at V and 3 bases at J, with 14 bases between the two ends. This CDR3 has 13 residues. Germline V lookup: CDR1 DFQATT, CDR2 SNEGSKA (reference sequence). This CDR3 is CSAPDGTLYEQYF. The CDR3 DNA reads TGCAGTGCTCCTGATGGGACACTCTACGAGCAGTACTTC.

This chain uses TRBV20-1 with TRBJ2-2, with D tentatively TRBD1 (6 bases). Looked up from germline, CDR1 is DFQATT and CDR2 is SNEGSKA (reference sequence). CDR3 length: 16 residues. Trimming stripped 2 bases from V and 0 bases from J, with 13 bases between. The CDR3 protein is CSARRAGTSNTGELFF. The CDR3, as DNA: TGCAGTGCTAGACGGGCCGGGACATCGAACACCGGGGAGCTGTTTTTT.

A remark on this clonotype: This may come from a read error, since a much larger clone is one base off. The chain uses TRBV7-2 and TRBJ2-5; 12 nucleotides match TRBD2. Unmatched junction bases numbered 8, after V lost 4 bases and J lost 8 bases. CDR1 and CDR2 (germline): SGHTA, FQGNSA. The CDR3 contains 15 residues. CDR3 sequence reads: CASSSTSGGPDTQYF. In nucleotides, the CDR3 is TGTGCCAGCAGCTCAACTAGCGGGGGGCCCGACACCCAGTACTTC.

This clonotype has ten or more counts. J is TRBJ2-6 and V is TRBV24-1; D is possibly TRBD1 (7 bases). This CDR3 has 16 residues. V gave up 4 bases and J gave up 4 bases, with 13 bases separating them. Per the germline V gene, CDR1 is KGHDR and CDR2 is SFDVKD. The CDR3 bases are TGTGCCACCAGTGACCCAGGGGGGTTCGGGGCCAACGTCCTGACTTTC. Its translation: CATSDPGGFGANVLTF.